This T cell receptor (beta chain) appears in the sequencing data of a study of blood T cell repertoires in COVID-19. Turning to the study itself: Spain, Italy and the United States supplied samples that represented acute and convalescent COVID-19. Sample material is recorded as cDNA or gDNA derived from T cells, B-cell-depleted T cells, or PBMCs.

The V and J ends lost 3 bases and 3 bases respectively, with 17 bases between them. The CDR3 contains 16 residues. Germline V CDR1 and CDR2: MDHEN, SYDVKM. Profiling relied on immunoSEQ multiplex PCR, and the TCRdb table lists in-frame clones only, not all of them. The repertoire holds 65,000 to 70,000 clones, with approximately 79% as singletons. The sequencing sample was made of peripheral blood. The chain has TRBV28 and TRBJ2-5; D possibly corresponds to TRBD1 (5 bases). The clonotype originates from a human donor in a cohort sampled during active COVID-19. The CDR3 here is CASSLWPGLGEETQYF. DNA for the CDR3: TGTGCCAGCAGTTTGTGGCCGGGTTTAGGGGAAGAGACCCAGTACTTC.